This TCR beta chain was sequenced during a study of T cell responses to AZD1222 COVID-19 vaccine. Study overall: Timing groups of about 4 and about 12 weeks for second doses were pooled.

CDR1 and CDR2 (germline): SGHNT, YENEEA. This CDR3 region has 16 residues. Losses at the gene ends were 1 base for V and 2 bases for J; bases not matched to a gene: 6. The method was immunoSEQ multiplex PCR; TCRdb's version includes in-frame clones alone and lacks a portion of them. Of around 150,000 clones listed, 75% to 90% are singletons. The sequence came from an adult in good health. Sequences were derived from peripheral blood, sampled on day 0 of AZD1222 vaccination. The chain carries TRBV11-3 and TRBJ2-3; 7 bases fit TRBD2. The CDR3 loop reads CASSLGIGGTTDTQYF. Written as DNA, the CDR3 is TGTGCCAGCAGCTTAGGGATCGGGGGGACCACAGATACGCAGTATTTT.